The 19 T cell receptor beta chains below were found in one sample sequenced in a study of T cell repertoires in cytomegalovirus infection. TCRdb reprocessed the reads via MiXCR and lists one record per CDR3 protein. Among about 220,000 distinct CDR3 sequences listed, 38% were seen once. Which antigens these TCRs recognize remains unknown. The sample was CD8+ T cells from cultured PBMCs, taken from culture after CMV antigen stimulation. These receptors were taken from a human donor in good health (CMV status not recorded). Some clones in this sample may be carry-over from other donors' samples.

This rearrangement joins TRBV12-3 or TRBV12-4 to TRBJ2-7; unclear D gene. V gave up 2 bases and J gave up 3 bases, with 11 bases separating them. This CDR3 is 14 amino acids long. The DNA for the CDR3 is TGTGCCAGCAGTTTAATCAACCAGAACTACGAGCAGTACTTC. Residues: CASSLINQNYEQYF.

V and J are TRBV27 and TRBJ1-2, with 12 nucleotides matching TRBD1. This CDR3 region has 18 residues. Germline trimming cut 5 bases from V and 5 bases from J; bases unmatched to any gene: 15. CDR1 is MNHEY and CDR2 is SMNVEV in the germline V gene (reference sequence). The CDR3 protein is CASSQIWVGTGGGYGYTF. In DNA form, the CDR3 reads TGTGCCAGCAGTCAAATATGGGTAGGGACAGGGGGCGGATATGGCTACACCTTC.

This chain links TRBV28 with TRBJ2-3, with D hard to call. Germline V gene data show CDR1 as MDHEN and CDR2 as SYDVKM. V was shortened by 6 bases and J by 4 bases, with 17 bases between the two germline ends. The CDR3 totals 15 residues. CDR3 sequence: CASSTVKASADTQYF. CDR3 DNA: TGTGCCAGCAGCACCGTCAAGGCAAGCGCAGATACGCAGTATTTT.

The chain carries TRBV5-6 and TRBJ2-5; D might be TRBD1 or TRBD2, each matching 5 bases. Between the trimmed V and J ends, which lost 5 bases and 5 bases, there was a span of 19 bases. The CDR3 is 15 amino acids. Germline V gene lookup returns CDR1 SGHDT and CDR2 YYEEEE. The CDR3 loop is CASRPGTGTGETQYF. CDR3 DNA: TGTGCCAGCAGACCAGGAACGGGGACCGGCGAGACCCAGTACTTC.

This clonotype has a handful of counts. The chain has TRBV6-1 and TRBJ2-3; the D gene is possibly TRBD2 (5 bases). In germline, CDR1 is MNHNS, CDR2 SASEGT. The CDR3 has 14 amino acids. The V and J ends lost 1 base and 6 bases respectively, with 11 bases between them. CDR3 in amino acids: CASSEEGRVDTQYF. DNA for the CDR3: TGTGCCAGCAGTGAAGAAGGGCGGGTGGATACGCAGTATTTT.

This clonotype has just a few counts. The chain links TRBV7-2 to TRBJ2-2; TRBD2 aligns across 14 bases. Germline CDR1 reads SGHTA; CDR2 reads FQGNSA. CDR3 length equals 19 residues. J lost 5 bases, V lost 5 bases, and 13 bases had no gene match. CDR3 DNA: TGTGCCAGCAGCCCCCTGACTAGCGGGAGGGCCAGAGGGACCGGGGAGCTGTTTTTT. Protein sequence: CASSPLTSGRARGTGELFF. Together with reference TRBV7-2 and TRBJ2-2, the CDR3 gives the full variable domain: GAGVSQSPSNKVTEKGKDVELRCDPISGHTALYWYRQSLGQGLEFLIYFQGNSAPDKSGLPSDRFSAERTGGSVSTLTIQRTQQEDSAVYLCASSPLTSGRARGTGELFFGEGSRLTVL.

The table lists this clonotype with many counts. The rearrangement uses TRBV28 and TRBJ1-2; D unresolved. The CDR3 is 12 residues long. CDR1 and CDR2 from the germline V gene are MDHEN and SYDVKM. Trimming shortened V by 3 bases and J by 10 bases, and 12 bases separated the two germline ends. The CDR3 coding sequence is TGTGCCAGCAGTTTCACGGGGAACCACTACACCTTC. Protein product: CASSFTGNHYTF.

Many counts were recorded for this clonotype. The chain carries TRBV7-8 and TRBJ1-2; D might be TRBD1 (6 bases). CDR1 is SGHVS and CDR2 is FQNEAQ in the germline V gene. This CDR3 is 15 amino acids long. Trimming shortened V by 4 bases and J by 1 base, and 13 bases separated the two germline ends. DNA of the CDR3: TGTGCCAGCAGCTCCGGGACACCGATTAACTATGGCTACACCTTC. Residues: CASSSGTPINYGYTF. The variable domain in full, completed from reference TRBV7-8 and TRBJ1-2, reads GAGVSQSPRYKVAKRGQDVALRCDPISGHVSLFWYQQALGQGPEFLTYFQNEAQLDKSGLPSDRFFAERPEGSVSTLKIQRTQQEDSAVYLCASSSGTPINYGYTFGSGTRLTVV.

This clonotype was observed a handful of times. J is TRBJ2-5 and V is TRBV6-1, with D perhaps TRBD1 or TRBD2 (7 bases each). The CDR3 runs 18 residues. V was pared by 6 bases and J by 2 bases, with 25 bases between. CDR1 and CDR2 from the germline V gene are MNHNS and SASEGT. CDR3 loop: CASRGNLGQNGRQETQYF. The CDR3 DNA is TGTGCCAGCAGGGGAAACTTGGGACAGAACGGGAGGCAAGAGACCCAGTACTTC.

This clonotype was seen many times. The rearrangement links TRBV7-9 to TRBJ2-3, with D possibly being TRBD2 (6 bases). Trimming cost V 5 bases and J 7 bases, with 31 bases left between them. Germline V gene sequence: CDR1 SEHNR, CDR2 FQNEAQ (reference sequence). This CDR3 has 19 amino acids. CDR3 in amino acids: CASSDPMEGKRSPANTQYF. Written as DNA, the CDR3 is TGTGCCAGCAGCGACCCAATGGAGGGGAAGCGGAGCCCTGCGAATACGCAGTATTTT. The variable domain in full, with the rest retrieved from reference TRBV7-9 and TRBJ2-3, is DTGVSQNPRHKITKRGQNVTFRCDPISEHNRLYWYRQTLGQGPEFLTYFQNEAQLEKSRLLSDRFSAERPKGSFSTLEIQRTEQGDSAMYLCASSDPMEGKRSPANTQYFGPGTRLTVL.

This clonotype was picked up a small number of times. The chain recombines TRBV10-3 with TRBJ1-2; no clear D gene. V was trimmed by 3 bases and J by 4 bases, leaving 18 bases between them. Germline V lookup: CDR1 ENHRY, CDR2 SYGVKD. This CDR3 has 16 residues. The CDR3, as DNA: TGTGCCATCAGTGACAGGTCTAGCCTTGCTGCCTATGGCTACACCTTC. Translated, it gives CAISDRSSLAAYGYTF.

The chain's CDR3 is CASSLGTGLEDTQYF. CDR3 coding DNA: TGTGCCAGCAGCCTCGGGACAGGCTTAGAAGATACGCAGTATTTT. The chain recombines TRBV7-9 with TRBJ2-3, with 8 positions matching TRBD1. The V gene's germline CDR1 is SEHNR and CDR2 FQNEAQ (reference sequence). The V and J ends lost 5 bases and 5 bases, in that order; junction bases with no gene match: 9. The CDR3 is 15 residues long.

V gene TRBV27 combines with J gene TRBJ1-5; 12 nucleotides align to TRBD1. CDR3 size: 16 residues. CDR1 MNHEY and CDR2 SMNVEV come from the germline V gene (reference sequence). Germline trimming cut 8 bases from V and 1 base from J; bases unmatched to any gene: 6. The CDR3 DNA follows: TGTGCCAGCGGGGACAGGGGGCGCGGGAGCAATCAGCCCCAGCATTTT. This codes for CASGDRGRGSNQPQHF.

The CDR3 protein is CASSLLLAGTGASKNIQYF. The CDR3 nucleotides are TGTGCCAGCAGTTTATTGTTAGCCGGGACAGGGGCGTCCAAAAACATTCAGTACTTC. This chain joins TRBV28 and TRBJ2-4; TRBD1 matches at 10 bases. The germline V gene encodes CDR1 MDHEN and CDR2 SYDVKM. The trim removed 1 base at V and 2 bases at J, leaving 11 bases unmatched. CDR3 size: 19 residues.

V and J are TRBV19 and TRBJ2-7; 7 positions agree with TRBD2. The V gene end was trimmed by 7 bases and the J gene end by 3 bases; junction bases not matched to a gene: 6. Per germline, CDR1 LNHDA and CDR2 SQIVND (reference sequence). This CDR3 has 13 amino acids. CDR3: CASTPGGYYEQYF. DNA of the CDR3: TGTGCCAGTACACCCGGGGGGTACTACGAGCAGTACTTC.

The chain links TRBV9 to TRBJ2-7, with D unresolved. V lost 0 bases to trimming and J lost 1 base, with 11 bases between them. Germline-derived CDR1 and CDR2 are SGDLS and YYNGEE. The CDR3 spans 15 residues. CDR3 sequence: CASSVEPTVSYEQYF. CDR3 coding DNA: TGTGCCAGCAGCGTAGAACCGACGGTATCCTACGAGCAGTACTTC.

This clonotype was seen only a few times. V and J are TRBV9 and TRBJ2-2, with 7 positions matching TRBD2. The length of the CDR3 is 17 residues. Losses at the gene ends were 5 bases for V and 6 bases for J; bases not matched to a gene: 16. Germline assignment: CDR1 SGDLS and CDR2 YYNGEE. The CDR3 loop is CASSSRGLVGFAGELFF. The DNA for the CDR3 is TGTGCCAGCAGTTCCAGAGGACTAGTGGGTTTCGCCGGGGAGCTGTTTTTT.

In DNA, the CDR3 is TGTGCCAGCAGTCCATACGGGACAACCAAAGAGACCCAGTACTTC. Its protein product is CASSPYGTTKETQYF. This chain uses TRBV6-1 with TRBJ2-5; possible D gene TRBD1, 6 bases. V dropped 5 bases and J dropped 3 bases, with 16 bases sitting between them. The CDR3 contains 15 residues. Per germline, CDR1 MNHNS and CDR2 SASEGT.

Only a few counts were recorded for this clonotype. The chain combines TRBV4-1 with TRBJ2-7; D possibly corresponds to TRBD2 (5 bases). CDR1 is MGHRA and CDR2 is YSYEKL in the germline V gene. V lost 0 bases and J 6 bases, leaving 15 bases between the germline ends. The CDR3 has 15 amino acids. CDR3 nucleotides: TGCGCCAGCAGCCAAGATTACGGGGTCGCGGGCGAGCAGTACTTC. Amino acids: CASSQDYGVAGEQYF.